These 28 T cell receptor beta chains were all obtained from the same sample, sequenced in a study of cytomegalovirus exposure and HLA in healthy donors. With 60 Vbeta and 13 Jbeta primers, the PCR was carried out. Some clones are missing from TCRdb's copy, which holds only in-frame ones; the method was immunoSEQ multiplex PCR. The table has roughly 190,000 clones, more than 70% seen once. Input material: PBMCs. The receptors derive from a man aged 25 to 40 in good health and CMV-seropositive.

The J gene is TRBJ1-6, the V gene TRBV9, with 7 positions matching TRBD1. Per the germline V gene, CDR1 is SGDLS and CDR2 is YYNGEE. The CDR3 extends over 14 amino acids. V was pared by 3 bases and J by 11 bases, with 8 bases of the junction left unmatched. The CDR3 DNA reads TGTGCCAGCAGCGCCGACAGGGTCTGGGCACCCCTCCACTTT. Translation gives CASSADRVWAPLHF.

The chain uses TRBV6-5 and TRBJ1-2; 7 bases map to TRBD1. The CDR3 is 13 residues long. Germline CDR1 is MNHEY and CDR2 is SVGAGI. V shed 7 bases, J shed 8 bases, and the junction held 10 bases outside the gene matches. The CDR3 DNA sequence: TGTGCCAGCACTCTCCGGGGCAGGGGGGGCTACACCTTC. Encoded protein: CASTLRGRGGYTF.

The V gene is TRBV9, the J gene TRBJ2-3; D remains unclear. The length of the CDR3 is 15 residues. Germline CDR1 SGDLS, CDR2 YYNGEE. V lost 0 bases and J lost 1, with 9 bases in between. CDR3 in amino acids: CASSVGGYGTDTQYF. The CDR3 bases are TGTGCCAGCAGCGTAGGAGGTTACGGCACAGATACGCAGTATTTT.

This chain joins TRBV4-3 and TRBJ1-6; 7 bases are a match to TRBD1. Germline CDR1 LGHNA, CDR2 YSLEER. With 0 bases clipped from V and 5 bases from J, the junction kept 4 bases outside the gene matches. The CDR3 length is 16 residues. The CDR3 nucleotides are TGCGCCAGCAGCCAAGAGACCAGGGGGAATAATTCACCCCTCCACTTT. It specifies CASSQETRGNNSPLHF.

The chain couples TRBV6-1 to TRBJ2-1; maybe TRBD2 (6 bases). This CDR3 contains 11 residues. Germline CDR1 is MNHNS and CDR2 is SASEGT. Trimming cost V 6 bases and J 13 bases, with 13 bases left between them. CDR3 protein: CASRAGRLQFF. CDR3 in DNA: TGTGCCAGCAGGGCGGGACGCCTACAGTTCTTC.

The rearrangement links TRBV9 to TRBJ2-7; 9 bases match TRBD1. Germline V gene data show CDR1 as SGDLS and CDR2 as YYNGEE. The CDR3 extends over 14 amino acids. Trimming at V came to 0 bases and at J to 5 bases, leaving 3 bases not matched to a gene. CDR3 in amino acids: CASSVGDRVDEQYF. The CDR3 nucleotides read TGTGCCAGCAGCGTAGGGGACAGGGTCGACGAGCAGTACTTC.

The chain uses TRBV7-3 and TRBJ2-6, with a tentative D call TRBD1 (6 bases). This CDR3 has 15 amino acids. V lost 4 bases and J 2 bases, leaving 9 bases between the germline ends. Germline CDR1 SGHTA, CDR2 FQGTGA. DNA for the CDR3: TGTGCCAGCAGCTCCCACAGGGCTGGGGCCAACGTCCTGACTTTC. Its translation is CASSSHRAGANVLTF.

The chain employs TRBV7-9 and TRBJ2-3; D is perhaps TRBD1 (6 bases). The V end was cut by 5 bases, the J end by 2 bases, with 17 bases between. The CDR3 extends over 16 amino acids. Germline CDR1 SEHNR, CDR2 FQNEAQ (reference sequence). The CDR3 coding sequence is TGTGCCAGCAGCCCGACGACAGGTCAAGACACAGATACGCAGTATTTT. This translates into CASSPTTGQDTDTQYF.

The V and J genes are TRBV18 and TRBJ1-2; weak D call: TRBD1 (5 bases). CDR3 size: 14 residues. Trimming shortened V by 3 bases and J by 4 bases, and 12 bases separated the two germline ends. The germline V gene has CDR1 KGHSH and CDR2 LQKENI. CDR3 residues: CASSPDTGPYGYTF. Written as DNA, the CDR3 is TGTGCCAGCTCACCCGATACAGGACCCTATGGCTACACCTTC.

The chain joins TRBV5-4 to TRBJ2-7, with D maybe TRBD1 (5 bases). The V end was cut by 2 bases, the J end by 2 bases, with 11 bases between. CDR1 and CDR2 (germline): SGHNT, YYREEE (reference sequence). The CDR3 runs to 14 residues. CDR3 residues: CASSFDQGAYEQYF. The DNA for the CDR3 is TGTGCCAGCAGCTTCGACCAGGGTGCCTACGAGCAGTACTTC.

The rearrangement uses TRBV19 and TRBJ1-6; tentative D call: TRBD1 (6 bases). Germline V gene lookup returns CDR1 LNHDA and CDR2 SQIVND (reference sequence). CDR3 length: 14 residues. Trimming removed 7 bases from V and 9 bases from J, with 16 bases in between. DNA for the CDR3: TGTGCCAGTACCTTAGGGGGTTTCCCTTCACCCCTCCACTTT. It codes for CASTLGGFPSPLHF.

The V call is TRBV28, the J call TRBJ1-3; D unclear. From germline, CDR1 is MDHEN and CDR2 SYDVKM. The V end lost 5 bases, the J end lost 4 bases, and 15 bases lay between the germline ends. The CDR3 sequence is 15 residues long. Here the CDR3 reads CASSEQTEAGNTIYF. The CDR3 DNA follows: TGTGCCAGCAGTGAGCAGACCGAGGCGGGAAACACCATATATTTT.

V and J are TRBV27 and TRBJ1-2; a weak D match, TRBD1 (5 bases). Per germline, CDR1 MNHEY and CDR2 SMNVEV (reference sequence). This CDR3 region has 15 residues. Trimming shortened V by 10 bases and J by 6 bases, and 24 bases separated the two germline ends. The CDR3 bases are TGTGCCACCAACCCCTACGGGGGGAGTCAGGATGGCTACACCTTC. Amino acids: CATNPYGGSQDGYTF.

The rearrangement uses TRBV9 and TRBJ1-2; D is unclear. The CDR3 consists of 13 residues. V lost 0 bases to trimming and J lost 4 bases, with 7 bases between them. Germline V gene lookup returns CDR1 SGDLS and CDR2 YYNGEE. The CDR3 sequence: CASSVVTSYGYTF. CDR3 bases: TGTGCCAGCAGCGTAGTTACCAGCTATGGCTACACCTTC.

This clone showed up just a few times. The V call is TRBV6-1, the J call TRBJ1-5; no clear D gene. The CDR3 has 10 amino acids. Germline CDR1 MNHNS, CDR2 SASEGT. V lost 2 bases to trimming and J lost 11 bases, with 4 bases between them. The CDR3 DNA reads TGTGCCAGCAGTGAAACTACCCAGCATTTT. Protein: CASSETTQHF.

The chain combines TRBV7-3 with TRBJ2-5; TRBD2 matches 8 bases. This CDR3 comprises 15 residues. Germline CDR1 SGHTA, CDR2 FQGTGA. Trimming cost V 2 bases and J 2 bases; bases outside gene matches: 4. The CDR3 DNA follows: TGTGCCAGCAGCTTATCTGCGGGGGGACAAGAGACCCAGTACTTC. Its protein product is CASSLSAGGQETQYF.

V gene TRBV7-9 combines with J gene TRBJ2-7, with 9 bases identical to TRBD2. Trimming cost V 5 bases and J 5 bases; bases outside gene matches: 7. The CDR3 runs 14 residues. In germline, CDR1 is SEHNR, CDR2 FQNEAQ (reference sequence). The chain's CDR3 is CASSVGLAKDEQYF. The CDR3 DNA reads as TGTGCCAGCAGCGTGGGACTAGCTAAGGACGAGCAGTACTTC.

The V and J genes are TRBV13 and TRBJ2-6; 7 bases match TRBD1. V lost 5 bases to trimming and J lost 0 bases; unmatched junction nucleotides: 7. Germline-derived CDR1 and CDR2 are PRHDT and FYEKMQ (reference sequence). This CDR3 has 17 amino acids. The CDR3 reads CASSRRDSFSGANVLTF. CDR3 sequence (DNA): TGTGCCAGCAGCCGTAGGGACAGCTTCTCTGGGGCCAACGTCCTGACTTTC. Full variable domain (outside the CDR3, taken from reference TRBV13 and TRBJ2-6): AAGVIQSPRHLIKEKRETATLKCYPIPRHDTVYWYQQGPGQDPQFLISFYEKMQSDKGSIPDRFSAQQFSDYHSELNMSSLELGDSALYFCASSRRDSFSGANVLTFGAGSRLTVL.

The genes are TRBV6-1 and TRBJ1-6; 7 bases align to TRBD1. The CDR3 totals 15 residues. From germline, CDR1 is MNHNS and CDR2 SASEGT. J gave up 8 bases and V 1 base, and 5 bases lay outside the gene matches. In DNA form, the CDR3 reads TGTGCCAGCAGTGAAGGGACAGGTAGTGATTCACCCCTCCACTTT. Protein: CASSEGTGSDSPLHF.

This rearrangement joins TRBV10-3 to TRBJ1-6, with 8 bases aligning to TRBD1. Germline lookup yields CDR1 ENHRY and CDR2 SYGVKD. The V segment lost 6 bases and the J segment 9 bases; nucleotides outside the gene matches: 7. The CDR3 is 14 residues long. DNA for the CDR3: TGTGCCATCAGATCGACAGGGGTACTTTCACCCCTCCACTTT. It is translated as CAIRSTGVLSPLHF.

The CDR3 protein is CASTYRPEGGYTF. The CDR3 DNA reads TGTGCCAGCACATACCGCCCGGAGGGGGGCTACACCTTC. The genes are TRBV28 and TRBJ1-2, with D possibly TRBD1 on 5 matching bases. Trimming cost V 7 bases and J 8 bases, with 17 bases left between them. This CDR3 contains 13 residues. Germline CDR1 is MDHEN and CDR2 is SYDVKM.

The CDR3, as DNA: TGTGCCAGCAGCCCGGCGGGGGGGGGCTCCTACGAGCAGTACTTC. Translation: CASSPAGGGSYEQYF. The chain joins TRBV7-9 to TRBJ2-7; TRBD2 matches 9 bases. The junction had 5 bases not matched to a gene; V was cut back by 5 bases and J by 0 bases. The germline V gene encodes CDR1 SEHNR and CDR2 FQNEAQ (reference sequence). This CDR3 spans 15 amino acids.

The chain recombines TRBV7-2 with TRBJ1-2; unclear D gene. This CDR3 is built from 13 residues. Germline V lookup: CDR1 SGHTA, CDR2 FQGNSA. V lost 2 bases and J lost 5, with 9 bases in between. CDR3 nucleotides: TGTGCCAGCAGCTTACTAGAATATTATGGCTACACCTTC. This translates into CASSLLEYYGYTF.

The V gene is TRBV19, the J gene TRBJ2-7; D is ambiguous. CDR1 and CDR2 (germline): LNHDA, SQIVND (reference sequence). Trimming removed 5 bases at V and 3 bases at J, with 11 bases between. There are 13 residues in the CDR3. Here the CDR3 reads CASSPRQYYEQYF. CDR3 DNA: TGTGCCAGTAGTCCGCGGCAGTACTACGAGCAGTACTTC.

V is TRBV19 and J is TRBJ2-7; TRBD2 matches at 12 bases. The trim removed 6 bases at V and 7 bases at J, leaving 4 bases unmatched. The CDR3 has 13 residues. Germline V CDR1 and CDR2: LNHDA, SQIVND (reference sequence). CDR3 residues: CASRTSGSEEQYF. In DNA, the CDR3 is TGTGCCAGTAGGACTAGCGGGAGTGAAGAGCAGTACTTC.

This clone was counted a few times. The CDR3: CSATGGGIYNEQFF. CDR3 nucleotides: TGCAGCGCTACAGGGGGCGGGATATACAATGAGCAGTTCTTC. The chain combines TRBV29-1 with TRBJ2-1; 9 bases fit TRBD1. The CDR3 consists of 14 residues. V lost 7 bases and J lost 4; bases outside the gene matches: 8. Germline V CDR1 and CDR2: SQVTM, ANQGSEA.

The chain couples TRBV7-3 to TRBJ2-1; 7 nucleotides line up with TRBD2. The germline CDR1 and CDR2 sequences are SGHTA and FQGTGA. V dropped 2 bases and J dropped 2; count of bases not matched to a gene: 3. This CDR3 has 15 residues. CDR3 protein: CASSLVGGAYNEQFF. The CDR3 bases are TGTGCCAGCAGCTTAGTGGGGGGGGCCTACAATGAGCAGTTCTTC.

The chain recombines TRBV4-1 with TRBJ2-2; 8 bases align to TRBD1. V trimming: 4 bases; J trimming: 4 bases; junction bases outside the gene matches: 20. This CDR3 comprises 20 residues. Germline assignment: CDR1 MGHRA and CDR2 YSYEKL. The CDR3 DNA reads as TGCGCCAGCAGCCGCACAGGGGGGTTTACCTCATCCCATCCCACCGGGGAGCTGTTTTTT. This codes for CASSRTGGFTSSHPTGELFF.